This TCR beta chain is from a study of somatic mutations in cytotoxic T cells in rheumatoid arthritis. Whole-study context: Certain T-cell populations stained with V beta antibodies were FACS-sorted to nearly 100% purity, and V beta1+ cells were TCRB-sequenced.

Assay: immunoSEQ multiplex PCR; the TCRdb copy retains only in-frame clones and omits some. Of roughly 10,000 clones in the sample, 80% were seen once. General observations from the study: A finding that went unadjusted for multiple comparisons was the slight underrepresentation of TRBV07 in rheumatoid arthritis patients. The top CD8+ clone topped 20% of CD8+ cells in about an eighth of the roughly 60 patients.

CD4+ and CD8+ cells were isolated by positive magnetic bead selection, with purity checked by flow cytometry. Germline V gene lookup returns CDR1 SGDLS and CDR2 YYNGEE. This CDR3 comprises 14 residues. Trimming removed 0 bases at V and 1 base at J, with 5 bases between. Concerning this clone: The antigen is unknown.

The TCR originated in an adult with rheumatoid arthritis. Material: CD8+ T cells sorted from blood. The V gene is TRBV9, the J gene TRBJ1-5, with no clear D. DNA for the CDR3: TGTGCCAGCAGCGTAGGCACGAGCAATCAGCCCCAGCATTTT. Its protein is CASSVGTSNQPQHF.